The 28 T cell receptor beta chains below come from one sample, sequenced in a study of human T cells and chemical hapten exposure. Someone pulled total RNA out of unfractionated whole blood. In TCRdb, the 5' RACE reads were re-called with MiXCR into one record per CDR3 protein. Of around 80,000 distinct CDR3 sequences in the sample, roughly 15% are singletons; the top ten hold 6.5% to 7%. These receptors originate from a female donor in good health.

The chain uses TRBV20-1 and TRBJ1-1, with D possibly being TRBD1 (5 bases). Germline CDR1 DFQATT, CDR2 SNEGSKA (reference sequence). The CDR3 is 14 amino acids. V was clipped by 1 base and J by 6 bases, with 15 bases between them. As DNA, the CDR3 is TGCAGTGCTAGAGTAAGGCTGGGGGAAGCTGAAGCTTTCTTT. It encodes CSARVRLGEAEAFF.

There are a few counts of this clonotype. CDR3 loop: CASSQVPVVGSSNQPQHF. The CDR3 coding sequence is TGCGCCAGCAGCCAAGTACCAGTCGTCGGGTCGAGCAATCAGCCCCAGCATTTT. This chain uses TRBV4-1 with TRBJ1-5; D ambiguous. Trimming shortened V by 1 base and J by 1 base, and 17 bases separated the two germline ends. Germline lookup yields CDR1 MGHRA and CDR2 YSYEKL. The CDR3 extends over 18 amino acids.

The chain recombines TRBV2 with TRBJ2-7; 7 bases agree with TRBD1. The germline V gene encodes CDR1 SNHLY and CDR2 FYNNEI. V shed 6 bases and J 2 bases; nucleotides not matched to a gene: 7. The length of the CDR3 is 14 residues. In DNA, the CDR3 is TGTGCCAGCAGCAGGACAGGTAAAACCTACGAGCAGTACTTC. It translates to CASSRTGKTYEQYF.

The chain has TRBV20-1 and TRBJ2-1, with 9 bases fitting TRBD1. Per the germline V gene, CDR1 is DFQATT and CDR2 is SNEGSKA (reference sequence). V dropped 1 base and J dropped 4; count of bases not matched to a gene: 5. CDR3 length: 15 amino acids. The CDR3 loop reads CSARAFGTGYNEQFF. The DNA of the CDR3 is TGCAGTGCTAGAGCCTTTGGGACAGGGTACAATGAGCAGTTCTTC.

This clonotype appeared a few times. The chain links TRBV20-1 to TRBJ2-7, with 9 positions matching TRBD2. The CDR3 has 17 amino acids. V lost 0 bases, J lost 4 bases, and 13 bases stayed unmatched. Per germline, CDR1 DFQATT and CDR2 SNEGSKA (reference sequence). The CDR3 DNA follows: TGCAGTGCTAGAGATACCGGGGTTAGCGGGAGTAGGTACGAGCAGTACTTC. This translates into CSARDTGVSGSRYEQYF.

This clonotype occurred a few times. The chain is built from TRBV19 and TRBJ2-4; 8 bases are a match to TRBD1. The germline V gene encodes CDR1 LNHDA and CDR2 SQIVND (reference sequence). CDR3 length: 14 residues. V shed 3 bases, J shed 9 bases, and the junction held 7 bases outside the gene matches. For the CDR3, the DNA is TGTGCCAGTAGTATCGGACAGGGCTGGGCCATTCAGTACTTC. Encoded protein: CASSIGQGWAIQYF.

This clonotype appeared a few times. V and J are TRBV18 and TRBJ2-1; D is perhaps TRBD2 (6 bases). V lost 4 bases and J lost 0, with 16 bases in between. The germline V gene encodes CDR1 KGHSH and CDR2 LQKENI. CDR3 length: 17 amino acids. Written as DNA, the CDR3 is TGTGCCAGCTCACTCTACTCACAGCGGGCCTCCTACAATGAGCAGTTCTTC. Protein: CASSLYSQRASYNEQFF.

Here the CDR3 DNA reads TGTGCCAGTAGTAGTTCAGGACAGGGATCCTACGAGCAGTACTTC. As protein: CASSSSGQGSYEQYF. The gene calls are TRBV19 and TRBJ2-7, with 8 positions matching TRBD1. V was clipped by 4 bases and J by 1 base; unmatched bases: 6. Germline CDR1 and CDR2: LNHDA and SQIVND (reference sequence). CDR3 size: 15 residues.

The CDR3 bases are TGTGCCAGCAGTTCCCTAGGGGACTATGGCTACACCTTC. This sequence encodes CASSSLGDYGYTF. The chain is built from TRBV12-3 or TRBV12-4 and TRBJ1-2; D possibly corresponds to TRBD1 (5 bases). Trimming took 4 bases from V and 3 from J, leaving 9 bases between them. This CDR3 has 13 amino acids.

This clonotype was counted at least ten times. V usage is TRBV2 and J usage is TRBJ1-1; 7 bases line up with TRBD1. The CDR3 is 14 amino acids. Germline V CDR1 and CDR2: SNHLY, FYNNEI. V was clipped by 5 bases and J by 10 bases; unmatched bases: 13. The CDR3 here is CASSQHRQGVGAFF. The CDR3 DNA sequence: TGTGCCAGCAGTCAGCATCGACAGGGTGTTGGAGCTTTCTTT. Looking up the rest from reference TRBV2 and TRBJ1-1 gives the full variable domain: EPEVTQTPSHQVTQMGQEVILRCVPISNHLYFYWYRQILGQKVEFLVSFYNNEISEKSEIFDDQFSVERPDGSNFTLKIRSTKLEDSAMYFCASSQHRQGVGAFFGQGTRLTVV.

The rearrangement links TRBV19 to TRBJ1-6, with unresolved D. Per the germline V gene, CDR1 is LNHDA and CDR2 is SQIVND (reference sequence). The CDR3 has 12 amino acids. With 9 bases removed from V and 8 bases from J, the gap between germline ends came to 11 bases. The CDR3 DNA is TGTGCCAGCAGCCTGAGGGATTCACCCCTCCACTTT. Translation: CASSLRDSPLHF.

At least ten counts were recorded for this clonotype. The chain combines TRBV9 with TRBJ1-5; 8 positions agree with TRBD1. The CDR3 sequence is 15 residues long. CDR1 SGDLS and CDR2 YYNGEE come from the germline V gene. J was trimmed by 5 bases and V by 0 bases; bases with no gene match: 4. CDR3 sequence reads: CASSVGSGGDQPQHF. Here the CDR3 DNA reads TGTGCCAGCAGCGTAGGTTCAGGGGGCGATCAGCCCCAGCATTTT.

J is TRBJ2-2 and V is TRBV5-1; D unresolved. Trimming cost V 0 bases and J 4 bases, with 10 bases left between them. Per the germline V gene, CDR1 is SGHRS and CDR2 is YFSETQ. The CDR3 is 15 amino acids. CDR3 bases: TGCGCCAGCAGCTTGGTGGACGGATCCACCGGGGAGCTGTTTTTT. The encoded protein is CASSLVDGSTGELFF.

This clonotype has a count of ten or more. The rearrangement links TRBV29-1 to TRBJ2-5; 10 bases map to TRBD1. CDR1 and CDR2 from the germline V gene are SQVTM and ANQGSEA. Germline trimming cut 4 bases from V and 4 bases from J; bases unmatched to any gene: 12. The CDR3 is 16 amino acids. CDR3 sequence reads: CSVAVRGTGVLETQYF. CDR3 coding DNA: TGCAGCGTTGCCGTTAGGGGGACAGGGGTATTAGAGACCCAGTACTTC.

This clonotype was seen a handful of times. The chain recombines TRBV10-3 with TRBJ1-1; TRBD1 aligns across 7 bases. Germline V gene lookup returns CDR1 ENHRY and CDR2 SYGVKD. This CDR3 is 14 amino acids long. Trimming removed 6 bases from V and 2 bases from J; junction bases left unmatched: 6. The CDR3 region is CAISLDRANTEAFF. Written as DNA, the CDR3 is TGTGCCATCAGCCTAGACAGGGCCAACACTGAAGCTTTCTTT.

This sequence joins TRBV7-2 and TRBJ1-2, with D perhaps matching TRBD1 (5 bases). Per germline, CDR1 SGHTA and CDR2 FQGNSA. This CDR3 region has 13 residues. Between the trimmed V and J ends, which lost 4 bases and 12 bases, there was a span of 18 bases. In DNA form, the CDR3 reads TGTGCCAGCAGCTCTCCCCACCGGGACGGTCACACCTTC. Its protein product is CASSSPHRDGHTF. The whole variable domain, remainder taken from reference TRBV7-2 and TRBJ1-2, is GAGVSQSPSNKVTEKGKDVELRCDPISGHTALYWYRQSLGQGLEFLIYFQGNSAPDKSGLPSDRFSAERTGGSVSTLTIQRTQQEDSAVYLCASSSPHRDGHTFGSGTRLTVV.

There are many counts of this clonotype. The CDR3 here is CASSLALGTGVVSPLHF. In DNA form, the CDR3 reads TGTGCCAGCAGCTTAGCGCTAGGGACAGGGGTGGTTTCACCCCTCCACTTT. V usage is TRBV7-2 and J usage is TRBJ1-6; TRBD1 matches 10 bases. Trimming at V came to 0 bases and at J to 9 bases, leaving 8 bases not matched to a gene. Per germline, CDR1 SGHTA and CDR2 FQGNSA. The CDR3 spans 17 residues. Based on the CDR3 plus reference TRBV7-2 and TRBJ1-6, the full variable domain is GAGVSQSPSNKVTEKGKDVELRCDPISGHTALYWYRQSLGQGLEFLIYFQGNSAPDKSGLPSDRFSAERTGGSVSTLTIQRTQQEDSAVYLCASSLALGTGVVSPLHFGNGTRLTVT.

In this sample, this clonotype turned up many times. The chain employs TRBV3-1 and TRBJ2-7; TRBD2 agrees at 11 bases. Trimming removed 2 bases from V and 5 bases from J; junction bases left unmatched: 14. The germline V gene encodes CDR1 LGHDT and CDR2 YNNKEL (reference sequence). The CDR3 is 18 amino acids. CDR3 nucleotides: TGTGCCAGCAGCCAACTGACGCCCGGGACTAGCGGAAGGGACGAGCAGTACTTC. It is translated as CASSQLTPGTSGRDEQYF.

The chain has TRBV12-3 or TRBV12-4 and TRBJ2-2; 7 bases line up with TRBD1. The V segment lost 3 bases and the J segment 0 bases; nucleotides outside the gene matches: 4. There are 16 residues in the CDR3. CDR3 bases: TGTGCCAGCAGTTTCGGTCAGGGGGCGAACACCGGGGAGCTGTTTTTT. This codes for CASSFGQGANTGELFF.

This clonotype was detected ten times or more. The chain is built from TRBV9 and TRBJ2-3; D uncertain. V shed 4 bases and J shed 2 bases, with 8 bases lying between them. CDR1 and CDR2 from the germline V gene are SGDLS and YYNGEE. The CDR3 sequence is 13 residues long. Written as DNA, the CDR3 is TGTGCCAGCAGCCCTCGATTCACAGATACGCAGTATTTT. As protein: CASSPRFTDTQYF.

The CDR3 DNA sequence: TGCGCCAGCAGCCAAGATCGAAGCGGGGTTGAGCAGTTCTTC. Residues: CASSQDRSGVEQFF. V gene TRBV4-3 combines with J gene TRBJ2-1, with 7 bases fitting TRBD2. The CDR3 extends over 14 amino acids. CDR1 LGHNA and CDR2 YSLEER come from the germline V gene. V gave up 0 bases and J gave up 9 bases; unmatched junction bases: 5.

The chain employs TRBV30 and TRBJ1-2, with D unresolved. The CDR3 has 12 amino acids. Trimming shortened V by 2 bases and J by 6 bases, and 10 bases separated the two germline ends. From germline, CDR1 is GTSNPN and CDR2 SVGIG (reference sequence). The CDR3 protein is CAWSTNFNGYTF. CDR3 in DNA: TGTGCCTGGAGTACCAACTTTAATGGCTACACCTTC.

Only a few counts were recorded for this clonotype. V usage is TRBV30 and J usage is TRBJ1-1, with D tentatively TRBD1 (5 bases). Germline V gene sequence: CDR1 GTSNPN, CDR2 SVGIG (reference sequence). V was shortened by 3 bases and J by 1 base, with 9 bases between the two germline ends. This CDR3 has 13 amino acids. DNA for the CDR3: TGTGCCTGGAGGGGGGAGACGAACACTGAAGCTTTCTTT. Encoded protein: CAWRGETNTEAFF.

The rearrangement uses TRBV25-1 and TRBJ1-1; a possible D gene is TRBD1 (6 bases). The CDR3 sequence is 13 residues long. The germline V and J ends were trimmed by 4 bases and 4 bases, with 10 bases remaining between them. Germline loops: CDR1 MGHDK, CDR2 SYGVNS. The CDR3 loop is CASSGHRATEAFF. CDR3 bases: TGTGCCAGCAGTGGGCACAGGGCCACTGAAGCTTTCTTT.

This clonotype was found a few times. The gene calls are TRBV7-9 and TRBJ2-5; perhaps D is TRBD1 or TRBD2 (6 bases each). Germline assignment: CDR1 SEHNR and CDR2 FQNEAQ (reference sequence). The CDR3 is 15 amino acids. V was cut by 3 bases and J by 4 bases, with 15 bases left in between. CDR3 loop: CASSFSTGRGETQYF. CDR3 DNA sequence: TGTGCCAGCAGCTTTTCTACAGGGCGGGGAGAGACCCAGTACTTC.

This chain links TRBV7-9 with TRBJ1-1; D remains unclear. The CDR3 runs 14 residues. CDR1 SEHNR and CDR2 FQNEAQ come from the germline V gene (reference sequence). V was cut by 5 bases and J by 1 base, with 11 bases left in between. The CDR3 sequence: CASSPTQRNTEAFF. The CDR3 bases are TGTGCCAGCAGCCCGACCCAGCGGAACACTGAAGCTTTCTTT. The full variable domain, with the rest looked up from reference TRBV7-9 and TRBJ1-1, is DTGVSQNPRHKITKRGQNVTFRCDPISEHNRLYWYRQTLGQGPEFLTYFQNEAQLEKSRLLSDRFSAERPKGSFSTLEIQRTEQGDSAMYLCASSPTQRNTEAFFGQGTRLTVV.

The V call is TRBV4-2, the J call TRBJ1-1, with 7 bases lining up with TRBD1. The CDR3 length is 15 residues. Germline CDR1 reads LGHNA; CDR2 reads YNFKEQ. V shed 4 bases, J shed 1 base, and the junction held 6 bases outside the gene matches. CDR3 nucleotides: TGTGCCAGCAGCCCCCACCGGGACAGGAACACTGAAGCTTTCTTT. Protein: CASSPHRDRNTEAFF.

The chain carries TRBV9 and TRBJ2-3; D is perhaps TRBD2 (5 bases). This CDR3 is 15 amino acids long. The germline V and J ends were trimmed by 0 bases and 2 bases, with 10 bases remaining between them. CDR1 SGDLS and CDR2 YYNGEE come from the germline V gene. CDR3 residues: CASSVGGLITDTQYF. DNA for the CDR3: TGTGCCAGCAGCGTAGGAGGACTCATCACAGATACGCAGTATTTT.